The T cell receptor beta chain under discussion was sequenced for a study of shared clonotypes between healthy human individuals. Libraries were prepared by immunoSEQ multiplex PCR; TCRdb keeps only in-frame clonotypes and omits some of them. This table holds millions of clones, approximately 95% found once. The sequencing input was naive CD4+ T cells sorted from blood. The subset is: CD45RA+ positively selected. The receptor was derived from a man aged 18 to 29 in good health.

The CDR3 DNA reads as TGTGCCAGCAGCTTTAGGGTGACTAGTTCCTACAATGAGCAGTTCTTC. Translation gives CASSFRVTSSYNEQFF. The chain is built from TRBV7-8 and TRBJ2-1, with D possibly being TRBD2 (6 bases). The germline V gene encodes CDR1 SGHVS and CDR2 FQNEAQ. V was cut by 3 bases and J by 1 base, with 13 bases left in between. The CDR3 spans 16 residues.